This T cell receptor beta chain was retrieved from a study of cytomegalovirus exposure and HLA in healthy donors. PCR used 60 Vbeta primers and 13 Jbeta primers. TCRdb keeps only in-frame clones here, not all; method: immunoSEQ multiplex PCR. Seen here are a few hundred thousand clones, 83% observed once, and the top ten hold 1.3% to 1.5%. A remark on this clone: The antigen is not known.

Study conclusions and caveats: With later analysis, a missense DCLRE1C variant became linked to TCR beta V- and J-gene trimming. A classifier reportedly called cytomegalovirus status with high sensitivity and specificity. In vitro confirmation showed three CMV-associated chains to be CMV antigen specific.

The germline CDR1 and CDR2 sequences are SNHLY and FYNNEI. The V end lost 2 bases, the J end lost 3 bases, and 8 bases lay between the germline ends. The CDR3 is made up of 14 amino acids. Sequences were obtained from PBMCs. The gene calls are TRBV2 and TRBJ1-5; D is unresolved. The clonotype originates from a girl between 5 and 17 years old in good health and CMV-seronegative. Written as DNA, the CDR3 is TGTGCCAGCAGTGAATCCACACCCAATCAGCCCCAGCATTTT. Amino acids: CASSESTPNQPQHF.